One sample yielded the 32 T cell receptor beta chains listed below, sequenced in a study of T cells in localized non-small cell lung cancer. The method was immunoSEQ multiplex PCR; TCRdb's version includes in-frame clones alone and lacks a portion of them. The table has 75,000 to 95,000 clones, about 91% seen once. The sample was peripheral blood, taken before any cancer treatment. The source is a man between 35 and 75 years old with stage I squamous cell lung carcinoma.

This clone was detected a few times. V is TRBV28 and J is TRBJ1-6; unclear D gene. V lost 5 bases to trimming and J lost 12 bases, with 11 bases between them. This CDR3 contains 12 residues. The germline gives CDR1 MDHEN, CDR2 SYDVKM. The CDR3 spells CASSPRNLPLHF. DNA of the CDR3: TGTGCCAGCAGTCCCCGAAACTTACCCCTCCACTTT.

In its sample, this clone was seen once. The junction departs from germline at one end; a sequencing error may be responsible. This chain joins TRBV6-1 and TRBJ1-4; 8 nucleotides align to TRBD1. Germline V gives CDR1 MNHNS, CDR2 SASEGT. The length of the CDR3 is 14 residues. The CDR3 is CASREDRGNEKLFF. In nucleotides, the CDR3 is TGTGCCAGCAGGGAAGACAGGGGTAATGAAAAACTGTTTTTT.

The chain links TRBV30 to TRBJ2-7; possible D gene TRBD1, 5 bases. Germline CDR1 and CDR2: GTSNPN and SVGIG (reference sequence). This CDR3 has 12 residues. V dropped 2 bases and J dropped 4 bases, with 9 bases sitting between them. The CDR3: CAWSHDSYEQYF. The CDR3 DNA sequence: TGTGCCTGGAGTCACGACAGTTACGAGCAGTACTTC. The full variable domain, in which reference TRBV30 and TRBJ2-7 provide the parts outside the CDR3, is SQTIHQWPATLVQPVGSPLSLECTVEGTSNPNLYWYRQAAGRGLQLLFYSVGIGQISSEVPQNLSASRPQDRQFILSSKKLLLSDSGFYLCAWSHDSYEQYFGPGTRLTVT.

This chain joins TRBV5-5 and TRBJ1-1; D is unresolved. CDR3 length: 13 residues. The V and J ends lost 4 bases and 4 bases respectively, with 11 bases between them. Germline CDR1 is SGHKS and CDR2 is YYEKEE (reference sequence). The CDR3: CASSPRGLTEAFF. In nucleotides, the CDR3 is TGTGCCAGCAGCCCCCGCGGGCTCACTGAAGCTTTCTTT.

This chain links TRBV18 with TRBJ1-1; D gene uncertain. V dropped 4 bases and J dropped 3 bases, with 6 bases sitting between them. The CDR3 consists of 12 residues. Germline V CDR1 and CDR2: KGHSH, LQKENI. CDR3 bases: TGTGCCAGCTCACTAAAGGACACTGAAGCTTTCTTT. Its protein is CASSLKDTEAFF.

The chain carries TRBV5-1 and TRBJ1-4; perhaps TRBD1 as D (5 bases). In germline, CDR1 is SGHRS, CDR2 YFSETQ. V was cut by 3 bases and J by 4 bases, with 13 bases left in between. CDR3 size: 15 residues. This CDR3 is CASSSMTAHNEKLFF. The CDR3 DNA reads as TGCGCCAGCAGCTCAATGACAGCGCATAATGAAAAACTGTTTTTT.

The V gene is TRBV2, the J gene TRBJ1-2, with D perhaps TRBD1 (5 bases). Germline loops: CDR1 SNHLY, CDR2 FYNNEI. Trimming removed 6 bases from V and 7 bases from J, with 15 bases in between. This CDR3 contains 13 residues. CDR3 sequence (DNA): TGTGCCAGCAGCCCTGGCCCAGGGTCTGGCTACACCTTC. Translation gives CASSPGPGSGYTF.

In this sample, this clone turned up a few times. V and J are TRBV20-1 and TRBJ2-7; a possible D gene is TRBD2 (7 bases). Between the trimmed V and J ends, which lost 6 bases and 9 bases, there was a span of 15 bases. CDR3 length: 11 residues. Germline V gene data show CDR1 as DFQATT and CDR2 as SNEGSKA (reference sequence). The CDR3 protein is CSALTGRGQYF. The CDR3 coding sequence is TGCAGTGCACTTACAGGGAGGGGGCAGTACTTC.

This clone was observed a handful of times. The chain joins TRBV18 to TRBJ1-1; D unclear. CDR1 KGHSH and CDR2 LQKENI come from the germline V gene. The CDR3 runs to 15 residues. With 1 base removed from V and 3 bases from J, the gap between germline ends came to 12 bases. In DNA, the CDR3 is TGTGCCAGCTCACCACGAACAAGGGATGACACTGAAGCTTTCTTT. Protein: CASSPRTRDDTEAFF.

The CDR3 spells CASSWTVGREKLFF. The CDR3 nucleotides are TGTGCCAGCAGCTGGACAGTGGGGAGGGAAAAACTGTTTTTT. V usage is TRBV7-2 and J usage is TRBJ1-4, with a tentative D call TRBD1 (6 bases). The CDR3 has 14 residues. Deletions cut 4 bases from V and 8 bases from J, with 14 bases between. Germline V gives CDR1 SGHTA, CDR2 FQGNSA. Complete variable domain (other parts from reference TRBV7-2 and TRBJ1-4): GAGVSQSPSNKVTEKGKDVELRCDPISGHTALYWYRQSLGQGLEFLIYFQGNSAPDKSGLPSDRFSAERTGGSVSTLTIQRTQQEDSAVYLCASSWTVGREKLFFGSGTQLSVL.

The chain combines TRBV5-1 with TRBJ2-3; D unclear. The V gene lost 1 base and the J gene lost 3 bases, with 3 bases spanning the gap. Germline V gene sequence: CDR1 SGHRS, CDR2 YFSETQ. The CDR3 length is 12 residues. The CDR3 sequence: CASSLSTDTQYF. In nucleotides, the CDR3 is TGCGCCAGCAGCTTGAGTACAGATACGCAGTATTTT. Looking up the rest from reference TRBV5-1 and TRBJ2-3 gives the full variable domain: KAGVTQTPRYLIKTRGQQVTLSCSPISGHRSVSWYQQTPGQGLQFLFEYFSETQRNKGNFPGRFSGRQFSNSRSEMNVSTLELGDSALYLCASSLSTDTQYFGPGTRLTVL.

The chain is built from TRBV2 and TRBJ1-2; perhaps TRBD1 as D (6 bases). Looked up from germline, CDR1 is SNHLY and CDR2 is FYNNEI. V was clipped by 7 bases and J by 4 bases, with 19 bases between them. The CDR3 spans 15 residues. The CDR3 DNA is TGTGCCAGCATAGAATCGACCAAAGGGGGCTATGGCTACACCTTC. Protein: CASIESTKGGYGYTF.

The V gene is TRBV4-2, the J gene TRBJ1-3; 8 bases fit TRBD1. The CDR3 is 18 amino acids. Per germline, CDR1 LGHNA and CDR2 YNFKEQ. V lost 1 base and J lost 4; bases outside the gene matches: 12. The CDR3 DNA reads as TGTGCCAGCAGCCAAGTTTCGGGGGCAGGGGGCGGCGGAAACACCATATATTTT. It specifies CASSQVSGAGGGGNTIYF.

The genes are TRBV7-2 and TRBJ2-7; D may be TRBD2 (5 bases). The CDR3 extends over 15 amino acids. Germline V CDR1 and CDR2: SGHTA, FQGNSA. Trimming cost V 1 base and J 2 bases, with 12 bases left between them. CDR3 amino acids: CASSLGYGGTYEQYF. For the CDR3, the DNA is TGTGCCAGCAGCTTAGGATATGGAGGAACCTACGAGCAGTACTTC.

The chain has TRBV28 and TRBJ2-1; D perhaps matches TRBD2 (7 bases). Germline CDR1 reads MDHEN; CDR2 reads SYDVKM. Trimming pared 5 bases from V and 7 bases from J, leaving 18 bases between. The CDR3 has 15 residues. The CDR3 here is CASSKGGGGRNEQFF. The CDR3 nucleotides read TGTGCCAGCAGTAAGGGGGGCGGGGGCCGAAATGAGCAGTTCTTC.

This chain uses TRBV7-6 with TRBJ2-2; D remains ambiguous. V was pared by 3 bases and J by 7 bases, with 9 bases between. From germline, CDR1 is SGHVS and CDR2 FNYEAQ. The CDR3 is 13 amino acids. This chain's CDR3 is CASSFQADGELFF. The CDR3 DNA follows: TGTGCCAGCAGCTTCCAAGCCGACGGGGAGCTGTTTTTT.

V gene TRBV5-1 combines with J gene TRBJ2-3; D uncertain. CDR3 length: 16 residues. Looked up from germline, CDR1 is SGHRS and CDR2 is YFSETQ. The V end lost 7 bases, the J end lost 2 bases, and 20 bases lay between the germline ends. The CDR3 here is CASLETPSSFTDTQYF. DNA for the CDR3: TGCGCCAGCCTCGAGACTCCTTCCTCCTTCACAGATACGCAGTATTTT.

The chain combines TRBV6-5 with TRBJ1-2; 7 positions match TRBD1. V shed 6 bases and J 3 bases; nucleotides not matched to a gene: 7. The CDR3 has 14 amino acids. Germline assignment: CDR1 MNHEY and CDR2 SVGAGI. The CDR3 protein is CASRLIGQDYGYTF. CDR3 in DNA: TGTGCCAGCAGACTCATCGGACAGGACTATGGCTACACCTTC.

The V gene is TRBV18, the J gene TRBJ1-5; TRBD1 agrees at 10 bases. V gave up 3 bases and J gave up 1 base; unmatched junction bases: 6. Looked up from germline, CDR1 is KGHSH and CDR2 is LQKENI. CDR3 length: 17 residues. The CDR3 coding sequence is TGTGCCAGCTCACCGGACAGGGGGGCTCTAAGCAATCAGCCCCAGCATTTT. This codes for CASSPDRGALSNQPQHF.

This clone has a handful of counts. The rearrangement uses TRBV28 and TRBJ1-6; D is undetermined. CDR3 length: 15 amino acids. Between the trimmed V and J ends, which lost 5 bases and 8 bases, there was a span of 16 bases. Germline lookup yields CDR1 MDHEN and CDR2 SYDVKM. DNA for the CDR3: TGTGCCAGCAGTACCCCCCGGGCCGGGGATTCACCCCTCCACTTT. Protein product: CASSTPRAGDSPLHF.

This rearrangement joins TRBV7-7 to TRBJ2-1; 7 bases align to TRBD1. The CDR3 loop spans 14 amino acids. The germline V gene encodes CDR1 SSHAT and CDR2 FNYEAQ (reference sequence). J lost 5 bases, V lost 2 bases, and 3 bases had no gene match. The CDR3 protein is CASSLRDSNNEQFF. CDR3 sequence (DNA): TGTGCCAGCAGCTTACGGGACAGTAACAATGAGCAGTTCTTC. Supplemented by reference TRBV7-7 and TRBJ2-1, the full variable domain reads GAGVSQSPRYKVTKRGQDVTLRCDPISSHATLYWYQQALGQGPEFLTYFNYEAQPDKSGLPSDRFSAERPEGSISTLTIQRTEQRDSAMYRCASSLRDSNNEQFFGPGTRLTVL.

The chain carries TRBV27 and TRBJ2-7, with 8 bases matching TRBD1. Germline CDR1 MNHEY, CDR2 SMNVEV (reference sequence). This CDR3 is 15 amino acids long. J lost 7 bases, V lost 4 bases, and 12 bases had no gene match. In nucleotides, the CDR3 is TGTGCCAGCAGTTCGGACAGGGCGCCCGCGAGGGAGCAGTACTTC. This sequence encodes CASSSDRAPAREQYF.

V gene TRBV28 combines with J gene TRBJ1-3, with D hard to call. With 5 bases removed from V and 4 bases from J, the gap between germline ends came to 9 bases. Germline V gene data show CDR1 as MDHEN and CDR2 as SYDVKM. The length of the CDR3 is 13 residues. The CDR3 coding sequence is TGTGCCAGCAGTCTGAACGCCGGAAACACCATATATTTT. It translates to CASSLNAGNTIYF.

V and J are TRBV20-1 and TRBJ2-7; D gene unclear. The CDR3 spans 11 residues. The germline gives CDR1 DFQATT, CDR2 SNEGSKA (reference sequence). Trimming took 8 bases from V and 6 from J, leaving 14 bases between them. CDR3 protein: CSLGSGREQYF. The DNA for the CDR3 is TGCAGTCTTGGGTCGGGCCGCGAGCAGTACTTC.

CDR3 residues: CASSLGRENIQYF. The CDR3 DNA sequence: TGTGCCAGCAGCTTAGGCAGAGAAAACATTCAGTACTTC. This chain joins TRBV11-2 and TRBJ2-4; D gene unclear. The CDR3 has 13 residues. Trimming stripped 1 base from V and 5 bases from J, with 6 bases between. Germline CDR1 is SGHAT and CDR2 is FQNNGV.

V and J are TRBV9 and TRBJ1-4; no firm D call. CDR1 and CDR2 (germline): SGDLS, YYNGEE. The germline V and J ends were trimmed by 4 bases and 8 bases, with 6 bases remaining between them. There are 11 residues in the CDR3. This chain's CDR3 is CASSLPEKLFF. In nucleotides, the CDR3 is TGTGCCAGCAGCTTACCAGAAAAACTGTTTTTT.

The chain has TRBV2 and TRBJ1-2, with D unresolved. The germline CDR1 and CDR2 sequences are SNHLY and FYNNEI. The V end was cut by 7 bases, the J end by 0 bases, with 9 bases between. The CDR3 runs to 13 residues. In DNA, the CDR3 is TGTGCCAGCAATGGCAGCCCTAACTATGGCTACACCTTC. It is translated as CASNGSPNYGYTF.

This clone was recorded only once. This chain links TRBV6-1 with TRBJ1-4; 10 nucleotides line up with TRBD1. The CDR3 consists of 16 residues. Germline CDR1 reads MNHNS; CDR2 reads SASEGT. J gave up 7 bases and V 4 bases, and 9 bases lay outside the gene matches. CDR3: CASSAPGTGVSEKLFF. CDR3 DNA: TGTGCCAGCAGTGCTCCAGGGACAGGGGTTTCTGAAAAACTGTTTTTT.

The chain is built from TRBV7-8 and TRBJ1-5; D is ambiguous. The CDR3 contains 15 residues. V was shortened by 1 base and J by 3 bases, with 10 bases between the two germline ends. Germline CDR1 and CDR2: SGHVS and FQNEAQ. For the CDR3, the DNA is TGTGCCAGCAGCTTAGAGATCCGGGCCAATCAGCCCCAGCATTTT. Protein: CASSLEIRANQPQHF.

This clone was recorded once. The chain employs TRBV6-1 and TRBJ2-7, with 11 bases lining up with TRBD2. J gave up 4 bases and V 1 base, and 6 bases lay outside the gene matches. CDR1 is MNHNS and CDR2 is SASEGT in the germline V gene. The CDR3 loop spans 16 amino acids. DNA of the CDR3: TGTGCCAGCAGTGAAGGACTAGCGGGGAACCTGTACGAGCAGTACTTC. It codes for CASSEGLAGNLYEQYF.

This clone was recorded a few times. The CDR3 DNA reads TGCGCCAGCAGCTTGGCAGGGGGCACCGGTCGGGAAGCTTTCTTT. Its protein is CASSLAGGTGREAFF. The J gene is TRBJ1-1, the V gene TRBV5-1; 8 bases map to TRBD1. Germline V gene data show CDR1 as SGHRS and CDR2 as YFSETQ. The CDR3 spans 15 residues. J gave up 8 bases and V 0 bases, and 9 bases lay outside the gene matches.

V gene TRBV30 combines with J gene TRBJ1-3, with D unresolved. The CDR3 covers 15 residues. V lost 0 bases and J 0 bases, leaving 9 bases between the germline ends. CDR1 is GTSNPN, CDR2 SVGIG, per germline (reference sequence). The CDR3 DNA reads as TGTGCCTGGAGTGTACCTACGAGCTCTGGAAACACCATATATTTT. This gives the protein CAWSVPTSSGNTIYF.